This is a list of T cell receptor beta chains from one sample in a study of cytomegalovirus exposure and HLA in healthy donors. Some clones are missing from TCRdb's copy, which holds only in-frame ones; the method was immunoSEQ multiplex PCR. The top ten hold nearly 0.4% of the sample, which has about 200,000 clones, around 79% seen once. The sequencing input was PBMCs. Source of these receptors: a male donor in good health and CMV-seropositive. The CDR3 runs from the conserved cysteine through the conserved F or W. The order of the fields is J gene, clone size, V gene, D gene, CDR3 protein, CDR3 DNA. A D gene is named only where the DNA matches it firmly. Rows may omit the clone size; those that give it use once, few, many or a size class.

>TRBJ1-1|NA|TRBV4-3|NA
CASSQRLRENTEAFF
TGCGCCAGCAGCCAACGTCTGCGAGAGAACACTGAAGCTTTCTTT
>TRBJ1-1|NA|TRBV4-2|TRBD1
CASSHDSQGATEAFF
TGTGCCAGCAGCCACGATTCACAGGGGGCCACTGAAGCTTTCTTT
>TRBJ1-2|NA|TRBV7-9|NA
CASSPDIARTVSYGYTF
TGTGCCAGCAGCCCGGATATTGCAAGGACAGTTTCCTATGGCTACACCTTC
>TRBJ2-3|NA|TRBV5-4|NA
CASSLPRLTLTDTQYF
TGTGCCAGCAGCTTGCCGAGGCTAACCCTCACAGATACGCAGTATTTT
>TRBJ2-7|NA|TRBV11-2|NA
CASTPRGQSNEQYF
TGTGCCAGCACCCCGCGGGGGCAGTCAAACGAGCAGTACTTC
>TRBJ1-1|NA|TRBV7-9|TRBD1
CASSLDGTANTEAFF
TGTGCCAGCAGCTTAGACGGGACAGCGAACACTGAAGCTTTCTTT
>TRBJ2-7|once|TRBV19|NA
CASSIEAPAYEQYF
TGTGCCAGTAGTATTGAGGCACCTGCCTACGAGCAGTACTTC
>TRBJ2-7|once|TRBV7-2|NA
CASRLSPRYEQYF
TGTGCCAGCAGACTTAGCCCTCGGTACGAGCAGTACTTC
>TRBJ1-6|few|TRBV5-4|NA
CASSPSRTDNSPLHF
TGTGCCAGCAGCCCCTCCAGGACAGATAATTCACCCCTCCACTTT
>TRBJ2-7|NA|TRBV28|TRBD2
CASSLDGLAIDEQYF
TGTGCCAGCAGTTTAGACGGACTAGCGATTGACGAGCAGTACTTC
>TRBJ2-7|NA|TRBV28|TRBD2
CASSRTSGSEQYF
TGTGCCAGCAGTCGGACTAGCGGGAGCGAGCAGTACTTC
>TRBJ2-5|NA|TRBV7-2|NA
CASSPTETQYF
TGTGCCAGCAGCCCTACGGAGACCCAGTACTTC
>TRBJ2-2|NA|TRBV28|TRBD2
CASSFSGGRNTGELFF
TGTGCCAGCAGTTTTTCGGGCGGGAGAAACACCGGGGAGCTGTTTTTT
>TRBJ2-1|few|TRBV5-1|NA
CASSEAGYEQFF
TGCGCCAGCAGCGAGGCGGGGTATGAGCAGTTCTTC
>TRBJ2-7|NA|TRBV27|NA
CASAGGYYEQYF
TGTGCCAGCGCCGGCGGATACTACGAGCAGTACTTC
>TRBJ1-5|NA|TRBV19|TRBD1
CASSSDAGQTNQPQHF
TGTGCCAGTAGTAGCGATGCGGGACAGACTAATCAGCCCCAGCATTTT
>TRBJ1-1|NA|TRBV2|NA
CASSGQGYAFF
TGTGCCAGCAGTGGTCAGGGATACGCTTTCTTT
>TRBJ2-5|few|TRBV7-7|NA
CASSQHETQYF
TGTGCCAGCAGCCAACATGAGACCCAGTACTTC
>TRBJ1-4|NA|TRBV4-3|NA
CASSHAGRRFEKLFF
TGCGCCAGCAGCCACGCGGGACGAAGGTTTGAAAAACTGTTTTTT
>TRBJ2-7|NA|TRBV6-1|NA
CASSEARLEQYF
TGTGCCAGCAGTGAAGCGCGCCTCGAGCAGTACTTC
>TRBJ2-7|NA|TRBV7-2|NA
CASSSGTKFYEQYF
TGTGCCAGCAGCTCCGGGACAAAATTCTACGAGCAGTACTTC
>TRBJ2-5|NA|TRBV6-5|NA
CASSTPGGGTQYF
TGTGCCAGCAGTACCCCTGGGGGCGGGACCCAGTACTTC
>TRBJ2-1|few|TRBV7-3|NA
CASSVIQGDEQFF
TGTGCCAGCAGCGTCATACAGGGTGATGAGCAGTTCTTC
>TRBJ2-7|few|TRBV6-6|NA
CASSLLGKTPTYEQYF
TGTGCCAGCAGTTTGCTCGGGAAAACACCGACCTACGAGCAGTACTTC
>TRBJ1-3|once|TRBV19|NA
CASTPPSGVPRGNTIYF
TGTGCCAGTACCCCCCCGAGCGGGGTTCCGAGAGGAAACACCATATATTTT
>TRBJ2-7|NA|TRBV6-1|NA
CASSENGWQSYEQYF
TGTGCCAGCAGTGAAAATGGTTGGCAGTCCTACGAGCAGTACTTC
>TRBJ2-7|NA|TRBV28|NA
CASSFGQFEQYF
TGTGCCAGCAGTTTCGGACAGTTCGAGCAGTACTTC
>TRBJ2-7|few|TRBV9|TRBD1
CASSVEAGGGYEQYF
TGTGCCAGCAGCGTAGAGGCAGGGGGCGGGTACGAGCAGTACTTC
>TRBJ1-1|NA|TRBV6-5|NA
CASSSNREGEAFF
TGTGCCAGCAGTTCGAACAGGGAAGGCGAAGCTTTCTTT
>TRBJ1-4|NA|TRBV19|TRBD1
CATKDRGQATNEKLFF
TGTGCCACCAAGGACAGGGGGCAAGCAACTAATGAAAAACTGTTTTTT
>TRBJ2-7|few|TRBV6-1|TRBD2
CASTFTSGKSYEQYF
TGTGCCAGCACCTTTACTAGCGGGAAATCCTACGAGCAGTACTTC
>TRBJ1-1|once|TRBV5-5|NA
CASTPLGQGTEAFF
TGTGCCAGCACCCCCTTGGGGCAGGGCACTGAAGCTTTCTTT
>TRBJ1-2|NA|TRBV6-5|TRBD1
CASSSGQGDGYTF
TGTGCCAGCAGTAGTGGACAGGGTGATGGCTACACCTTC
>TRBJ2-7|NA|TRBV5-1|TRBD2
CASSLRESSYEQYF
TGCGCCAGCAGTTTGCGGGAGAGCTCCTACGAGCAGTACTTC
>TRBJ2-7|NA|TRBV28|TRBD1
CASSLGGQGVRGEQYF
TGTGCCAGCAGTTTAGGGGGACAGGGGGTAAGGGGCGAGCAGTACTTC
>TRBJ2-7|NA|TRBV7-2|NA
CASSASYEQYF
TGTGCCAGCAGTGCGAGCTACGAGCAGTACTTC
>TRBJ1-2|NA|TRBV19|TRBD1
CASSSDRGRGYGYTF
TGTGCCAGTAGTAGCGACAGGGGGCGAGGCTATGGCTACACCTTC